The 17 T cell receptor beta chains below come from one sample, sequenced in a study of identical twins. Via MiXCR, TCRdb re-called the 5' RACE reads, giving one row per CDR3 protein. The sample shows about 690,000 distinct CDR3 sequences, less than 7% of them seen only once. The sequenced sample consisted of naive T cells sorted from blood. The receptors come from a man aged 18 to 30 in good health.

This chain connects TRBV5-1 to TRBJ1-1; no reliable D call. Germline CDR1 SGHRS, CDR2 YFSETQ. The CDR3 contains 16 residues. Trimming pared 2 bases from V and 3 bases from J, leaving 17 bases between. CDR3 region: CASSFQNILRDTEAFF. The CDR3 DNA reads TGCGCCAGCAGCTTCCAAAATATTCTAAGGGACACTGAAGCTTTCTTT.

This clonotype was found a few times. V gene TRBV14 combines with J gene TRBJ2-1, with no clear D. Germline CDR1 SGHDN, CDR2 FVKESK. V was shortened by 2 bases and J by 7 bases, with 12 bases between the two germline ends. The CDR3 sequence is 14 residues long. Here the CDR3 reads CASSQFLGGNEQFF. The CDR3 coding sequence is TGTGCCAGCAGCCAATTTCTAGGTGGAAATGAGCAGTTCTTC. Supplemented by reference TRBV14 and TRBJ2-1, the full variable domain reads EAGVTQFPSHSVIEKGQTVTLRCDPISGHDNLYWYRRVMGKEIKFLLHFVKESKQDESGMPNNRFLAERTGGTYSTLKVQPAELEDSGVYFCASSQFLGGNEQFFGPGTRLTVL.

At least ten counts were recorded for this clonotype. This chain joins TRBV4-2 and TRBJ2-2, with TRBD1 matching over 7 bases. CDR1 and CDR2 from the germline V gene are LGHNA and YNFKEQ. The CDR3 length is 15 residues. V shed 2 bases and J 1 base; nucleotides not matched to a gene: 1. In nucleotides, the CDR3 is TGTGCCAGCAGCCAACACAGGGGGAACACCGGGGAGCTGTTTTTT. Translated, it gives CASSQHRGNTGELFF.

This clonotype was observed many times. The V gene is TRBV12-5, the J gene TRBJ2-1, with 9 bases lining up with TRBD2. V lost 0 bases, J lost 9 bases, and 15 bases stayed unmatched. This CDR3 comprises 18 residues. The germline gives CDR1 LGHNT, CDR2 FRNRAP. CDR3 DNA sequence: TGTGCTAGTGGTTTGGTACTGGGACTAGCTTCTGCGGGGCGTGAGCAGTTCTTC. This sequence encodes CASGLVLGLASAGREQFF.

Ten or more counts support this clonotype. The chain joins TRBV7-2 to TRBJ1-3; 9 bases map to TRBD1. Unmatched junction bases numbered 1, after V lost 1 base and J lost 3 bases. CDR1 and CDR2 (germline): SGHTA, FQGNSA. CDR3 length equals 15 residues. In DNA, the CDR3 is TGTGCCAGCAGCTTAGTGGGACAGGGTGGAAACACCATATATTTT. Residues: CASSLVGQGGNTIYF.

This clonotype was observed at least ten times. The chain uses TRBV6-1 and TRBJ2-5; D is perhaps TRBD1 (6 bases). CDR3 size: 14 residues. V was pared by 7 bases and J by 4 bases, with 16 bases between. Germline CDR1 and CDR2: MNHNS and SASEGT. CDR3 sequence (DNA): TGTGCCAGCACCCCAGGACAGCTCCGAGAGACCCAGTACTTC. It codes for CASTPGQLRETQYF.

This clonotype has at least ten counts. The chain joins TRBV7-2 to TRBJ1-4, with D maybe TRBD1 (5 bases). The CDR3 totals 13 residues. V lost 5 bases to trimming and J lost 3 bases, with 7 bases between them. Looked up from germline, CDR1 is SGHTA and CDR2 is FQGNSA. The CDR3 DNA reads as TGTGCCAGCAGCCCGGGGGCTAATGAAAAACTGTTTTTT. Amino acid sequence: CASSPGANEKLFF.

This clonotype was counted ten times or more. This chain links TRBV29-1 with TRBJ1-1; D is ambiguous. This CDR3 has 13 residues. V was trimmed by 0 bases and J by 0 bases, leaving 5 bases between them. Germline loops: CDR1 SQVTM, CDR2 ANQGSEA. In DNA, the CDR3 is TGCAGCGTTGAAGAAGGGATGAACACTGAAGCTTTCTTT. Translated, it gives CSVEEGMNTEAFF.

The CDR3 is CASSFRSGSGETQYF. CDR3 in DNA: TGTGCCAGCAGTTTTAGGAGCGGGAGCGGAGAGACCCAGTACTTC. The chain is built from TRBV12-3 or TRBV12-4 and TRBJ2-5; TRBD2 matches 8 bases. V was pared by 3 bases and J by 4 bases, with 7 bases of the junction left unmatched. The length of the CDR3 is 15 residues.

V and J are TRBV5-1 and TRBJ2-5; D call uncertain. The V end lost 4 bases, the J end lost 2 bases, and 12 bases lay between the germline ends. This CDR3 has 14 residues. CDR1 is SGHRS and CDR2 is YFSETQ in the germline V gene. The CDR3 bases are TGCGCCAGCAGCCAATATTACAAACAAGAGACCCAGTACTTC. It is translated as CASSQYYKQETQYF.

This clonotype was counted at least ten times. This chain links TRBV6-1 with TRBJ2-3; TRBD2 agrees at 9 bases. The germline V gene has CDR1 MNHNS and CDR2 SASEGT. With V trimmed by 5 bases and J by 4 bases, 1 base remained unmatched. CDR3 length: 13 residues. The CDR3 DNA reads TGTGCCAGCAGTAAGCGGGAGGCAGATACGCAGTATTTT. Protein product: CASSKREADTQYF.

This clonotype was observed many times. The chain links TRBV29-1 to TRBJ2-5; D is undetermined. V was pared by 7 bases and J by 4 bases, with 10 bases between. The CDR3 length is 11 residues. Germline CDR1 SQVTM, CDR2 ANQGSEA. CDR3 region: CSATQGETQYF. CDR3 nucleotide sequence: TGCAGCGCGACCCAAGGAGAGACCCAGTACTTC.

This clonotype was counted ten times or more. This sequence joins TRBV2 and TRBJ2-7; D is ambiguous. The germline V and J ends were trimmed by 0 bases and 11 bases, with 5 bases remaining between them. This CDR3 region has 10 residues. Germline V gene lookup returns CDR1 SNHLY and CDR2 FYNNEI. The CDR3 DNA is TGTGCCAGCAGTGAAGCTACAAAGTACGTC. It yields the protein CASSEATKYV.

This clonotype has a count of ten or more. The rearrangement uses TRBV24-1 and TRBJ2-1, with 7 bases that match TRBD2. The CDR3 runs to 15 residues. From germline, CDR1 is KGHDR and CDR2 SFDVKD. The junction had 18 bases not matched to a gene; V was cut back by 10 bases and J by 10 bases. CDR3 sequence: CATSGGGRGVAEQFF. As DNA, the CDR3 is TGTGCCACGTCAGGCGGGGGACGCGGGGTAGCAGAGCAGTTCTTC.

This clonotype was picked up many times. The V gene is TRBV10-3, the J gene TRBJ2-5, with unresolved D. V lost 10 bases, J lost 3 bases, and 9 bases lay in between. Germline CDR1 ENHRY, CDR2 SYGVKD. This CDR3 is 11 amino acids long. Here the CDR3 reads CATSVEETQYF. Written as DNA, the CDR3 is TGTGCCACATCGGTAGAAGAGACCCAGTACTTC.

The table lists this clonotype with a few counts. This chain joins TRBV9 and TRBJ2-3; 12 bases match TRBD2. In germline, CDR1 is SGDLS, CDR2 YYNGEE. The CDR3 length is 16 residues. Trimming cost V 4 bases and J 3 bases; bases outside gene matches: 6. For the CDR3, the DNA is TGTGCCAGCAGCTCCTGGACTAGCGGGATGACAGATACGCAGTATTTT. Protein sequence: CASSSWTSGMTDTQYF.

This clonotype was detected many times. J is TRBJ2-1 and V is TRBV5-1, with 10 bases that match TRBD2. Germline V gives CDR1 SGHRS, CDR2 YFSETQ. The CDR3 runs to 11 residues. The V and J ends lost 9 bases and 9 bases, in that order; junction bases with no gene match: 3. CDR3 nucleotides: TGCGCCACCGTAGCGGGAGGTGAGCAGTTCTTC. It yields the protein CATVAGGEQFF.